This T cell receptor beta chain was identified during a study of shared clonotypes between healthy human individuals. For the study at large: The study used three CD4 naive, three CD4 memory, two CD8 naive and one CD8 memory plate per donor.

CD45RO-negative CD8 cells positively selected for CCR7 made up the naive population, which excluded terminally differentiated effector memory CD45RA+ cells. Produced via immunoSEQ multiplex PCR; TCRdb's table is partial and in-frame only. The sample has about 2.1 million clones; roughly 95% are singletons. In germline, CDR1 is LNHNV, CDR2 YYDKDF (reference sequence). Trimming removed 4 bases from V and 3 bases from J; junction bases left unmatched: 3. CDR3 length: 16 residues. This clonotype originated in a man aged 18 to 29 in good health. Some clones in this sample may be carry-over from other donors' samples. The chain combines TRBV15 with TRBJ2-1; 13 bases align to TRBD2. Sequencing was performed on naive CD8+ T cells from PBMCs. In DNA form, the CDR3 reads TGTGCCACCAGCACCCGGACTAGCGGGGGCTACAATGAGCAGTTCTTC. It is translated as CATSTRTSGGYNEQFF.